This passage covers 2 T cell receptor beta chains from one sample sequenced in a study of immune characterization of retroperitoneal liposarcoma (dated by TCRdb to between 2019 and 2020). The library was obtained by PCR. Sequencing relied on a NextSeq 500. TCRdb reworked the public reads: Q25 trimming with fastp, MiXCR clone assembly, productive beta chains retained. Each CDR3 protein gets just one entry, which takes the most common genes and DNA from the rows behind it. This sample holds under 1,500 distinct CDR3 sequences; about half were observed only once. The biggest ten clones account for roughly a fifth of the sample. The sequencing input was tumor tissue. The source is a female donor with retroperitoneal liposarcoma.

This clonotype was observed a few times. V is TRBV6-1 and J is TRBJ2-1; TRBD2 matches 7 bases. Germline-derived CDR1 and CDR2 are MNHNS and SASEGT. Germline trimming cut 3 bases from V and 3 bases from J; bases unmatched to any gene: 8. The CDR3 runs 16 residues. CDR3 amino acids: CASSEVHGTNYNEQFF. The DNA of the CDR3 is TGTGCCAGCAGTGAGGTTCACGGGACTAACTACAATGAGCAGTTCTTC.

Sample share makes this clonotype large. The chain links TRBV6-5 to TRBJ2-1; D is uncertain. V dropped 2 bases and J dropped 10 bases, with 18 bases sitting between them. This CDR3 comprises 15 residues. Germline CDR1 MNHEY, CDR2 SVGAGI. The chain's CDR3 is CASSYADFRWNEQFF. Here the CDR3 DNA reads TGTGCCAGCAGTTACGCCGACTTCCGGTGGAACGAGCAGTTCTTC.